These 25 T cell receptor beta chains share one sample of origin, sequenced in a study of CD8+CD57+ T cells in acquired aplastic anemia (dated by TCRdb to about 2018). Instrument used: Illumina HiSeq 2000. TCR beta VDJ combination and CDR3 sequence profiling used genomic DNA as the template. Starting from the raw public reads, TCRdb applied fastp trimming at Q25, assembled clones with MiXCR and retained in-frame beta chains. Each CDR3 protein appears once, grouped with its most common genes and DNA. The sample table records about 190,000 distinct CDR3 sequences; approximately 50% of these occur just once. The ten largest clones add up to 15% to 20% of the sample. Sequencing input: sorted CD4+, CD8+, or CD8+CD57+ T cells (not recorded which) from PBMCs. These receptors originate from a human donor in good health, serving as a control.

V is TRBV19 and J is TRBJ2-1; 7 positions agree with TRBD2. The germline gives CDR1 LNHDA, CDR2 SQIVND (reference sequence). J lost 2 bases, V lost 3 bases, and 4 bases had no gene match. The CDR3 extends over 15 amino acids. As DNA, the CDR3 is TGTGCCAGTAGTATGGGGGGGGATACCTACAATGAGCAGTTCTTC. It yields the protein CASSMGGDTYNEQFF.

A word on this clonotype: A single base separates this from a much larger clone, so it may be a read error. The V gene is TRBV7-3, the J gene TRBJ2-5; TRBD2 matches 16 bases. Germline V gene data show CDR1 as SGHTA and CDR2 as FQGTGA. The CDR3 is 20 residues long. The CDR3, as DNA: TGTGCCAGCAGCTTAACACCCGGGACTAGCGGGGGGGCCTCCCAAGAGGCCCAGTACTTC. It encodes CASSLTPGTSGGASQEAQYF.

This clonotype has at least ten counts. The rearrangement uses TRBV10-3 and TRBJ1-1; TRBD1 matches at 8 bases. The CDR3 spans 15 residues. V lost 0 bases and J lost 0; bases outside the gene matches: 0. Germline V gene lookup returns CDR1 ENHRY and CDR2 SYGVKD. Here the CDR3 DNA reads TGTGCCATCAGTGAGTCGGACAGGGTGAACACTGAAGCTTTCTTT. It codes for CAISESDRVNTEAFF.

This clonotype was detected only a few times. The chain couples TRBV7-8 to TRBJ2-7, with TRBD2 identical over 7 bases. With the DNA end fitting TRBJ2-5 better, the J assignment may be wrong. CDR3 length: 14 residues. Per the germline V gene, CDR1 is SGHVS and CDR2 is FQNEAQ. The CDR3 DNA is TGTGCCAGCAGCGCCGGGACTACACAAGAGACCCAGTACTTC. Translated: CASSAGTTQETQYF.

This clonotype was seen more than once but under ten times. The chain carries TRBV15 and TRBJ1-1; 10 bases are shared with TRBD1. The CDR3 contains 15 residues. V shed 3 bases, J shed 1 base, and the junction held 2 bases outside the gene matches. Germline values: CDR1 LNHNV, CDR2 YYDKDF (reference sequence). This CDR3 reads CATSRDRGGNTEAFF. The CDR3 DNA is TGTGCCACCAGCAGGGACAGGGGGGGGAACACTGAAGCTTTCTTT. The entire variable domain, with the rest obtained from reference TRBV15 and TRBJ1-1, is as follows: DAMVIQNPRYQVTQFGKPVTLSCSQTLNHNVMYWYQQKSSQAPKLLFHYYDKDFNNEADTPDNFQSRRPNTSFCFLDIRSPGLGDTAMYLCATSRDRGGNTEAFFGQGTRLTVV.

The rearrangement uses TRBV29-1 and TRBJ2-7; D is perhaps TRBD1 or TRBD2 (5 bases each). Deletions cut 4 bases from V and 3 bases from J, with 13 bases between. Per germline, CDR1 SQVTM and CDR2 ANQGSEA. This CDR3 has 13 residues. This CDR3 is CSVGSGAIYEQYF. CDR3 DNA sequence: TGCAGCGTTGGATCCGGGGCCATCTACGAGCAGTACTTC.

The rearrangement links TRBV19 to TRBJ2-3; TRBD2 matches 9 bases. The CDR3 runs to 16 residues. V was clipped by 3 bases and J by 3 bases; unmatched bases: 7. Germline assignment: CDR1 LNHDA and CDR2 SQIVND (reference sequence). The CDR3 sequence: CASSIWLAGSTDTQYF. The DNA of the CDR3 is TGTGCCAGTAGTATTTGGCTAGCGGGGTCAACAGATACGCAGTATTTT.

Remarks on this clonotype: A read error may be the cause here, since a much bigger clone is one base away. The V call is TRBV2, the J call TRBJ1-2; 7 positions agree with TRBD1. This CDR3 region has 16 residues. Germline-derived CDR1 and CDR2 are SNHLY and FYNNEI. As DNA, the CDR3 is TGTGCCGGCAGCCGGGCGGGACAGACAGCTAACTATGGCTACACCTTC. It is translated as CAGSRAGQTANYGYTF.

The V call is TRBV28, the J call TRBJ2-7; TRBD2 agrees at 14 bases. The CDR3 loop spans 14 amino acids. The V gene end was trimmed by 6 bases and the J gene end by 9 bases; junction bases not matched to a gene: 7. Looked up from germline, CDR1 is MDHEN and CDR2 is SYDVKM. The CDR3 DNA sequence: TGTGCCAGCAGCTCCGGGACTAGCGGGGGTAGGCAGTACTTC. Amino acid sequence: CASSSGTSGGRQYF.

This clonotype was counted at least ten times. The chain recombines TRBV5-1 with TRBJ2-2; D is possibly TRBD1 (5 bases). The CDR3 length is 15 residues. V gave up 0 bases and J gave up 4 bases, with 10 bases separating them. From germline, CDR1 is SGHRS and CDR2 YFSETQ. The chain's CDR3 is CASSLARAGTGELFF. DNA of the CDR3: TGCGCCAGCAGCTTGGCCAGGGCAGGCACCGGGGAGCTGTTTTTT.

Remarks on this clonotype: An end of the junction does not agree with germline; a read error may underlie this. The chain has TRBV6-1 and TRBJ1-1; D remains ambiguous. Per the germline V gene, CDR1 is MNHNS and CDR2 is SASEGT. The CDR3 has 12 amino acids. Here the CDR3 reads CGSSGRQLEAFF. Written as DNA, the CDR3 is TGTGGCAGCAGTGGAAGGCAGCTAGAAGCTTTCTTT.

This clonotype was recorded many times. This chain links TRBV29-1 with TRBJ1-1; D uncertain. V lost 5 bases and J 3 bases, leaving 4 bases between the germline ends. This CDR3 has 10 residues. From germline, CDR1 is SQVTM and CDR2 ANQGSEA. The CDR3 DNA sequence: TGCAGCGTTAGAGACACTGAAGCTTTCTTT. Its translation is CSVRDTEAFF.

This clonotype showed up many times. V is TRBV12-3 or TRBV12-4 and J is TRBJ2-3; weak D call: TRBD1 (5 bases). V was trimmed by 4 bases and J by 0 bases, leaving 14 bases between them. The CDR3 consists of 16 residues. The CDR3 DNA follows: TGTGCCAGCAGTTCATTAGGGGTATTTAGCACAGATACGCAGTATTTT. Protein product: CASSSLGVFSTDTQYF.

The gene calls are TRBV5-1 and TRBJ2-6; TRBD1 matches 8 bases. The germline V gene has CDR1 SGHRS and CDR2 YFSETQ. This CDR3 has 17 residues. The J segment lost 2 bases and the V segment lost 0 bases, leaving 4 bases of the junction unmatched. The CDR3 loop is CASSLGTGFPGANVLTF. The CDR3 DNA sequence: TGCGCCAGCAGCTTGGGGACAGGGTTCCCTGGGGCCAACGTCCTGACTTTC.

The chain recombines TRBV20-1 with TRBJ2-7; 12 bases map to TRBD1. Per germline, CDR1 DFQATT and CDR2 SNEGSKA (reference sequence). This CDR3 is built from 13 residues. Trimming took 5 bases from V and 5 from J; bases not matched to a gene: 4. CDR3 sequence (DNA): TGCAGTGCTCTGGGACAGGGGGCCAACGAGCAGTACTTC. Translating gives CSALGQGANEQYF.

Only a few counts were recorded for this clonotype. J is TRBJ1-1 and V is TRBV9; 7 positions agree with TRBD1. Losses at the gene ends were 0 bases for V and 3 bases for J; bases not matched to a gene: 5. Germline CDR1 is SGDLS and CDR2 is YYNGEE. The CDR3 is made up of 15 amino acids. CDR3 in amino acids: CASSVDLGGHTEAFF. CDR3 nucleotides: TGTGCCAGCAGCGTAGATCTAGGGGGCCACACTGAAGCTTTCTTT.

The chain uses TRBV9 and TRBJ1-6; TRBD1 matches at 7 bases. Germline V CDR1 and CDR2: SGDLS, YYNGEE. J gave up 12 bases and V 0 bases, and 9 bases lay outside the gene matches. The length of the CDR3 is 15 residues. The DNA for the CDR3 is TGTGCCAGCAGCGTAGACGGCGGACAGGCTCGACCCCTCCACTTT. Protein: CASSVDGGQARPLHF.

This clonotype was counted a single time. V is TRBV6-6 and J is TRBJ2-7; D is undetermined. The length of the CDR3 is 16 residues. Germline CDR1 and CDR2: MNHNY and SVGAGI (reference sequence). The ends were cut back, 0 bases at V and 1 base at J, with 13 bases in the middle. CDR3 DNA sequence: TGTGCCAGCAGTTACTCGCGGAATGTAAGGTCCTACGAGCAGTACTTC. Translating gives CASSYSRNVRSYEQYF.

Concerning this clonotype itself: As the CDR3 is not closed by the conserved phenylalanine or tryptophan, this likely results from a read error. The chain joins TRBV20-1 to TRBJ2-7, with TRBD1 identical over 7 bases. Trimming removed 6 bases from V and 2 bases from J; junction bases left unmatched: 7. Germline CDR1 reads DFQATT; CDR2 reads SNEGSKA (reference sequence). The CDR3 totals 13 residues. DNA for the CDR3: TGCAGTGCCCCGGGACAGCGAACCTACGAGCAGTACCTC. Translating gives CSAPGQRTYEQYL.

This rearrangement joins TRBV4-3 to TRBJ2-7, with D perhaps assigned TRBD1 or TRBD2 (6 bases each). V dropped 0 bases and J dropped 0 bases, with 15 bases sitting between them. This CDR3 spans 17 amino acids. The germline CDR1 and CDR2 sequences are LGHNA and YSLEER. Here the CDR3 reads CASSQDRVGGRSYEQYF. DNA of the CDR3: TGCGCCAGCAGCCAAGATCGTGTCGGGGGCCGCTCCTACGAGCAGTACTTC.

This chain links TRBV12-3 or TRBV12-4 with TRBJ1-6, with 7 positions matching TRBD1. V shed 7 bases and J 9 bases; nucleotides not matched to a gene: 9. This CDR3 is 14 amino acids long. CDR3 nucleotides: TGTGCCAGCACTTCTTGGGCAGGGGGTTCACCCCTCCACTTT. Protein product: CASTSWAGGSPLHF.

Regarding this clonotype: Its ends do not fully match the called genes, so a read error is possible. V is TRBV5-5 and J is TRBJ1-3, with 9 positions matching TRBD1. The CDR3 has 16 amino acids. Germline CDR1 and CDR2: SGHKS and YYEKEE (reference sequence). The CDR3 protein is CASRVGQGDPGNTMYF. CDR3 DNA sequence: TGTGCCAGCAGGGTGGGACAGGGAGACCCTGGAAACACCATGTATTTT.

This clonotype was seen repeatedly, ten times or more. This chain uses TRBV6-5 with TRBJ2-2, with 15 bases aligning to TRBD2. The CDR3 is made up of 17 amino acids. Germline CDR1 reads MNHEY; CDR2 reads SVGAGI. V was clipped by 0 bases and J by 9 bases; unmatched bases: 5. The CDR3 DNA sequence: TGTGCCAGCAGTTACTCTGGACTAGCGGGGGGGCCTTGGGAGCTGTTTTTT. Protein: CASSYSGLAGGPWELFF.

About this clonotype itself: The junction departs from germline at one end; a sequencing error may be responsible. The chain couples TRBV10-3 to TRBJ2-7; 11 bases map to TRBD2. The germline gives CDR1 ENHRY, CDR2 SYGVKD. This CDR3 spans 15 amino acids. The CDR3 here is CATSVSTSGGYEQYF. The CDR3 nucleotides read TGTGCCACCAGTGTATCCACTAGCGGGGGATACGAGCAGTACTTC.

This clonotype has a single count. The chain recombines TRBV7-9 with TRBJ2-7; D remains ambiguous. Germline lookup yields CDR1 SEHNR and CDR2 FQNEAQ (reference sequence). This CDR3 has 14 amino acids. Trimming removed 5 bases from V and 5 bases from J, with 16 bases in between. The CDR3 here is CASSHPQSPHEQYF. CDR3 coding DNA: TGTGCCAGCAGCCACCCCCAATCCCCCCACGAGCAGTACTTC.